The sequence of this T cell receptor beta chain was determined in a study of STAT5B mutations in CD4+ large granular lymphocyte leukemia. Study-level information: Healthy donors showed HLA-associated enrichment of the CDR3 'QG' motif.

On this clone itself: Its antigen is not identified.

Study results and caveats: TRBV06-family usage was enriched in top patient clones (8/27) versus controls (2/35). Approximately 25% of private leukemic clonotypes occurred rarely in other patients' non-leukemic repertoires.

The data were produced by immunoSEQ multiplex PCR, yet TCRdb's version contains in-frame clones alone and is incomplete. The table lists under 35,000 clones, 68% of them singletons. This CDR3 region has 15 residues. Trimming stripped 5 bases from V and 1 base from J, with 14 bases between. Germline CDR1 SEHNR, CDR2 FQNEAQ (reference sequence). This TCR derives from a human donor in good health. The J gene is TRBJ1-1, the V gene TRBV7-9; D remains ambiguous. Specimen: CD4+ T cells from blood buffy coats. CDR3 sequence (DNA): TGTGCCAGCAGCGTACCGTGGGCGGGGAACACTGAAGCTTTCTTT. It specifies CASSVPWAGNTEAFF.